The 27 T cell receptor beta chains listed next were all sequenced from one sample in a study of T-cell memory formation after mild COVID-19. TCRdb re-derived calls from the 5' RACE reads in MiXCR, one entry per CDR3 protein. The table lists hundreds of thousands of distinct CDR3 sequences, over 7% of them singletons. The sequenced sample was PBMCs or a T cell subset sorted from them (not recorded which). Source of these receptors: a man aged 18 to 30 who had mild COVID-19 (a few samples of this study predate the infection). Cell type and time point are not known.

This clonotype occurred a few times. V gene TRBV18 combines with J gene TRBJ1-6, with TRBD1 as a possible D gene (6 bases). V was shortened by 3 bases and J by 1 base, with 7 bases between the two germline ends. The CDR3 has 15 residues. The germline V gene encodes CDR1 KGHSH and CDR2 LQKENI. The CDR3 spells CASSPDSSYNSPLHF. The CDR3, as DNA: TGTGCCAGCTCACCGGACAGTTCCTATAATTCACCCCTCCACTTT.

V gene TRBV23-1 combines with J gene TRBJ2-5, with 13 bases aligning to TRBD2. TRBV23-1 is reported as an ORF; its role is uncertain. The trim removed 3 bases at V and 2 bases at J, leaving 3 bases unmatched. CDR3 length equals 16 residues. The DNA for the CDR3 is TGCGCCAGCAGTCACCCGACTAGCGGGGGGCAAGAGACCCAGTACTTC. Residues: CASSHPTSGGQETQYF.

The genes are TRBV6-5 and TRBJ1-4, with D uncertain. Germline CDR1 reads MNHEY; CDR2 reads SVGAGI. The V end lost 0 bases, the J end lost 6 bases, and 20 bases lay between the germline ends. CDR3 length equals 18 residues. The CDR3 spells CASSYSIVTLQRDEKLFF. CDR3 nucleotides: TGTGCCAGCAGTTACTCGATAGTGACGCTCCAAAGGGATGAAAAACTGTTTTTT.

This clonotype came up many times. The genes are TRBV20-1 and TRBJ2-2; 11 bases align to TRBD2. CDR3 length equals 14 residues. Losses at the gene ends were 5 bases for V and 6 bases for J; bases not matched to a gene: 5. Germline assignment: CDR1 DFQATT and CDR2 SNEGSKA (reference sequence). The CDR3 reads CSALAGGPSGELFF. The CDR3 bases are TGCAGTGCTTTAGCGGGGGGGCCGTCCGGGGAGCTGTTTTTT.

The CDR3 region is CASSPMGNTDYEQYV. The CDR3 bases are TGTGCCAGCAGTCCAATGGGGAACACAGACTACGAGCAGTACGTC. This chain connects TRBV28 to TRBJ2-7; unclear D gene. CDR3 size: 15 residues. The V gene lost 5 bases and the J gene lost 3 bases, with 17 bases spanning the gap. CDR1 and CDR2 (germline): MDHEN, SYDVKM.

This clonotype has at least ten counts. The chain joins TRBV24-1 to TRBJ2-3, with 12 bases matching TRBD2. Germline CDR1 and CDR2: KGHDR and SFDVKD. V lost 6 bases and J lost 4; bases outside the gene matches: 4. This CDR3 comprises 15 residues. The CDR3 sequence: CATSPASGGADTQYF. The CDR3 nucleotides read TGTGCCACCAGTCCTGCTAGCGGGGGGGCAGATACGCAGTATTTT.

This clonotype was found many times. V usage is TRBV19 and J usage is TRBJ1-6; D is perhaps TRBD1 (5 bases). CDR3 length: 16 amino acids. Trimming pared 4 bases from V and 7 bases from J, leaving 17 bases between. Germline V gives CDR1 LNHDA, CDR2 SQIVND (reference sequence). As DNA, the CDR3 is TGTGCCAGTAGTAATCTCTCAGGAGACAGAAATTCACCCCTCCACTTT. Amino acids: CASSNLSGDRNSPLHF.

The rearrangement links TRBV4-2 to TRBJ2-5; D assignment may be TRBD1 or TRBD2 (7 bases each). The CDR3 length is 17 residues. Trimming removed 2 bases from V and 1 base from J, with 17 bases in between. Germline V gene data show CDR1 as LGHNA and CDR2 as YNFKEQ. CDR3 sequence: CASSQQGGGQTQETQYF. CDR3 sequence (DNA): TGTGCCAGCAGCCAACAAGGGGGGGGACAGACCCAAGAGACCCAGTACTTC.

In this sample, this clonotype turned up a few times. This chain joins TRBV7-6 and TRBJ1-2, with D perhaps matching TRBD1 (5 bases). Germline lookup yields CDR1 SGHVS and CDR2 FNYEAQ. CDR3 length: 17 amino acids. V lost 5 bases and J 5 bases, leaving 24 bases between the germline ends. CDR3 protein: CASSPRGRDLLIYGYTF. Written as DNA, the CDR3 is TGTGCCAGCAGCCCCCGGGGCAGGGACCTCTTAATATATGGCTACACCTTC.

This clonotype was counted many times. The CDR3 spells CASSVDISDTQYF. The CDR3, as DNA: TGTGCCAGCAGCGTTGACATTTCAGATACGCAGTATTTT. The rearrangement links TRBV7-2 to TRBJ2-3; no firm D call. The CDR3 is 13 residues long. CDR1 is SGHTA, CDR2 FQGNSA, per germline. Between the trimmed V and J ends, which lost 5 bases and 4 bases, there was a span of 10 bases.

CDR3 in DNA: TGTGCCAGCAGTTACCTCGGGCTAGCGGGGGTTCTTTACAATGAGCAGTTCTTC. It yields the protein CASSYLGLAGVLYNEQFF. The chain links TRBV6-2 or TRBV6-3 to TRBJ2-1; 10 nucleotides align to TRBD2. The CDR3 runs 18 residues. Per germline, CDR1 MNHEY and CDR2 SVGEGT. V trimming: 2 bases; J trimming: 4 bases; junction bases outside the gene matches: 11.

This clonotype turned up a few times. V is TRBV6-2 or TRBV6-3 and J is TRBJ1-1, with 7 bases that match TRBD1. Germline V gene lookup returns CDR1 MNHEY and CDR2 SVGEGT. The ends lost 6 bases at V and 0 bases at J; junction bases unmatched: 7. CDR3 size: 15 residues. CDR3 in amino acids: CASSPWDSLNTEAFF. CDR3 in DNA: TGTGCCAGCAGCCCCTGGGACAGTTTGAACACTGAAGCTTTCTTT.

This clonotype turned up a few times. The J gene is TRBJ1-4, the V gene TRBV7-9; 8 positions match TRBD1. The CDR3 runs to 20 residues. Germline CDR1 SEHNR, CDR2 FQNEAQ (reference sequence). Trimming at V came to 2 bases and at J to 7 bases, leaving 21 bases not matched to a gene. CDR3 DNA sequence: TGTGCCAGCAGCTTAAGGCCCTCGAGGGACAGGACGGTTTTGGGTGAAAAACTGTTTTTT. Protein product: CASSLRPSRDRTVLGEKLFF.

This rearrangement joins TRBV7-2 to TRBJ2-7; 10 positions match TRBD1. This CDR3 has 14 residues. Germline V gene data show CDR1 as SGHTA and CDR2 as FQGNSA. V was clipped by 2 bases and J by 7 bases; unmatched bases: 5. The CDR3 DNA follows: TGTGCCAGCAGCTTATGGGGACAGGGGCAAGAGCAGTACTTC. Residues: CASSLWGQGQEQYF.

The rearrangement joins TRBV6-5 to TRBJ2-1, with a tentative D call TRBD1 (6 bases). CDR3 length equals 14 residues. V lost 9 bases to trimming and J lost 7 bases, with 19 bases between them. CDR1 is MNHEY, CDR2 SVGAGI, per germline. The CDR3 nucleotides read TGTGCCAGTTCACGGGACATCTCCTTTAATGAGCAGTTCTTC. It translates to CASSRDISFNEQFF.

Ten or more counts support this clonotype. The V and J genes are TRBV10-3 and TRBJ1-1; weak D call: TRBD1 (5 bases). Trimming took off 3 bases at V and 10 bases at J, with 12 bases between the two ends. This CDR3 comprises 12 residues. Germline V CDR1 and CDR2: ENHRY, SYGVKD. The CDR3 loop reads CAISEPGEGAFF. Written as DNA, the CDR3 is TGTGCCATCAGTGAACCGGGGGAAGGAGCTTTCTTT.

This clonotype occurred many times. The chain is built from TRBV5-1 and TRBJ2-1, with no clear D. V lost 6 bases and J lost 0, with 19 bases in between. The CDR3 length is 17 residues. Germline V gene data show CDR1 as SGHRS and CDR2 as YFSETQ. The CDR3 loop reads CASNPRQVGSSYNEQFF. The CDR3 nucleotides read TGCGCCAGCAACCCCCGGCAGGTGGGAAGCTCCTACAATGAGCAGTTCTTC.

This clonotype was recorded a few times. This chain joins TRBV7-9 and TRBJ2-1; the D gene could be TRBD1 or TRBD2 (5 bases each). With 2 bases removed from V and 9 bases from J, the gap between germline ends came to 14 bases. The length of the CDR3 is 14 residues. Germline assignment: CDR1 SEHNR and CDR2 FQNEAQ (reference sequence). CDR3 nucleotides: TGTGCCAGCAGCTTATGGTCTGGGGACGGTGAGCAGTTCTTC. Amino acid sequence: CASSLWSGDGEQFF.

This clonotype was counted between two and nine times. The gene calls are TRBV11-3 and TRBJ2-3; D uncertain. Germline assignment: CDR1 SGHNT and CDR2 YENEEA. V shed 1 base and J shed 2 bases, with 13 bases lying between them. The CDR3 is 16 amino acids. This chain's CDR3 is CASSLGVSHTTDTQYF. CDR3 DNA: TGTGCCAGCAGCTTAGGGGTTTCGCACACCACAGATACGCAGTATTTT.

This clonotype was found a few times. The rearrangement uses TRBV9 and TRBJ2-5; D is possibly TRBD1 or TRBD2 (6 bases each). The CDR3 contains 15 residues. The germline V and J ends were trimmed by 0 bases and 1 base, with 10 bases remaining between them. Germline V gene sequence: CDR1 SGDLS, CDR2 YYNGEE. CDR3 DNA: TGTGCCAGCAGCGTAGCGGAGGGGGGCCAAGAGACCCAGTACTTC. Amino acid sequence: CASSVAEGGQETQYF.

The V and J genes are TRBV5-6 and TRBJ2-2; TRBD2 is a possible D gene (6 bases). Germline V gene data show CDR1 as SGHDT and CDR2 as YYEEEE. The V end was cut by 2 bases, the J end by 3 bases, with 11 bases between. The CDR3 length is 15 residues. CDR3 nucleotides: TGTGCCAGCAGCTTTTTGGAGGGTGACACCGGGGAGCTGTTTTTT. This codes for CASSFLEGDTGELFF. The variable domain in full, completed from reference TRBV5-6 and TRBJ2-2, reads DAGVTQSPTHLIKTRGQQVTLRCSPKSGHDTVSWYQQALGQGPQFIFQYYEEEERQRGNFPDRFSGHQFPNYSSELNVNALLLGDSALYLCASSFLEGDTGELFFGEGSRLTVL.

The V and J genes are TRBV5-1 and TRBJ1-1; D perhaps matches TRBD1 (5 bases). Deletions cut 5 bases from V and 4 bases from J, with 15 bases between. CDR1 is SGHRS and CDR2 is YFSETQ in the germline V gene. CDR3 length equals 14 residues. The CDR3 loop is CASRARGEGTEAFF. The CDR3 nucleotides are TGCGCCAGCAGGGCCCGGGGGGAAGGCACTGAAGCTTTCTTT.

The chain's CDR3 is CSASPTGYGYGYTF. The CDR3 bases are TGCAGTGCTAGTCCGACAGGGTACGGCTATGGCTACACCTTC. The chain recombines TRBV20-1 with TRBJ1-2, with 7 bases matching TRBD1. Germline values: CDR1 DFQATT, CDR2 SNEGSKA (reference sequence). V trimming: 3 bases; J trimming: 4 bases; junction bases outside the gene matches: 8. This CDR3 comprises 14 residues.

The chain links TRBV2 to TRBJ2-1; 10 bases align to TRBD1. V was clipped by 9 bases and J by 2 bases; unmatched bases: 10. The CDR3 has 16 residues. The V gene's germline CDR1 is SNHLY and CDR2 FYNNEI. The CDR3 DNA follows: TGTGCCAGGCTTACCGGCGGGACAGGGGCCTACAATGAGCAGTTCTTC. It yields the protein CARLTGGTGAYNEQFF.

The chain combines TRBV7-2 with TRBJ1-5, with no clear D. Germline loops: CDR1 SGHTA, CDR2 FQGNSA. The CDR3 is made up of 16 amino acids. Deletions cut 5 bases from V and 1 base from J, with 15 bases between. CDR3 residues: CASSPNTRGSNQPQHF. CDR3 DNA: TGTGCCAGCAGCCCCAATACTCGGGGAAGCAATCAGCCCCAGCATTTT. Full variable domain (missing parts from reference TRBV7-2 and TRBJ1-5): GAGVSQSPSNKVTEKGKDVELRCDPISGHTALYWYRQSLGQGLEFLIYFQGNSAPDKSGLPSDRFSAERTGGSVSTLTIQRTQQEDSAVYLCASSPNTRGSNQPQHFGDGTRLSIL.

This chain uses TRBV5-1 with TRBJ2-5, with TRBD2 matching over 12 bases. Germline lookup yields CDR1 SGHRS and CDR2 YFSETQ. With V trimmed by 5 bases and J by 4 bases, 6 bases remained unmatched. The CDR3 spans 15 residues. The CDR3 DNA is TGCGCCAGCAGAACCCCACTAGCGGGGGGAGAGACCCAGTACTTC. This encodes CASRTPLAGGETQYF.

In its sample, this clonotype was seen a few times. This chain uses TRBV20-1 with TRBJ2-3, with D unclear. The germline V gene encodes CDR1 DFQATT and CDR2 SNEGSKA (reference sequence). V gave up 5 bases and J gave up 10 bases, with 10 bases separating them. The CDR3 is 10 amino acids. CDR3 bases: TGCAGTGCTCCCTCTGGGCCGCAGTATTTT. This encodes CSAPSGPQYF.